The 27 T cell receptor beta chains presented below share a single source sample, sequenced in a study of T cells in Graves' hyperthyroidism and ophthalmopathy. Authors of the study amplified TCR beta CDR3 regions from RNA transcripts. The HTBI primer set was used in a first-round RT-PCR of the TCR CDR3. TCRdb reprocessed the multiplex PCR reads via MiXCR and lists one record per CDR3 protein. Among 250,000 or so distinct CDR3 sequences listed, 15% were seen once. The sequencing sample was made of blood. Source of these receptors: a woman aged 45-65 years with Graves' hyperthyroidism that later progressed to Graves' ophthalmopathy.

This clonotype was seen ten or more times. The chain uses TRBV5-6 and TRBJ2-3; the D is unclear. Germline values: CDR1 SGHDT, CDR2 YYEEEE. The CDR3 loop spans 14 amino acids. Trimming took 1 base from V and 4 from J, leaving 10 bases between them. CDR3 DNA sequence: TGTGCCAGCAGCTTGTGGCAGGTCCCAGATACGCAGTATTTT. It codes for CASSLWQVPDTQYF.

This clonotype was counted ten times or more. This chain uses TRBV20-1 with TRBJ2-1; TRBD2 matches at 8 bases. The trim removed 6 bases at V and 9 bases at J, leaving 10 bases unmatched. The germline V gene encodes CDR1 DFQATT and CDR2 SNEGSKA (reference sequence). The CDR3 covers 13 residues. CDR3 DNA: TGCAGTGCCAGGAGCGAGCGGGAGATTGAGCAGTTCTTC. Translating gives CSARSEREIEQFF.

The chain combines TRBV5-1 with TRBJ1-4; 9 bases are a match to TRBD1. The ends lost 0 bases at V and 8 bases at J; junction bases unmatched: 11. The length of the CDR3 is 17 residues. CDR1 is SGHRS and CDR2 is YFSETQ in the germline V gene. The CDR3 sequence: CASSLAGLGQGNEKLFF. The CDR3 bases are TGCGCCAGCAGCTTGGCGGGTCTGGGACAGGGTAACGAAAAACTGTTTTTT.

The chain couples TRBV3-1 to TRBJ1-4; no definite D call. The CDR3 extends over 18 amino acids. Germline-derived CDR1 and CDR2 are LGHDT and YNNKEL (reference sequence). Trimming stripped 1 base from V and 4 bases from J, with 19 bases between. The chain's CDR3 is CASSQVVQKPLDNEKLFF. For the CDR3, the DNA is TGTGCCAGCAGCCAAGTCGTTCAAAAGCCCCTGGATAATGAAAAACTGTTTTTT.

This clonotype appeared many times. CDR3 sequence reads: CASSGDVITNTGELFF. In DNA, the CDR3 is TGTGCCAGCAGCGGAGACGTAATAACGAACACCGGGGAGCTGTTTTTT. The rearrangement links TRBV2 to TRBJ2-2; no clear D. CDR3 length: 16 amino acids. Trimming removed 6 bases at V and 0 bases at J, with 14 bases between. CDR1 is SNHLY, CDR2 FYNNEI, per germline.

This clonotype was detected ten times or more. The rearrangement joins TRBV2 to TRBJ1-5, with 9 bases fitting TRBD1. The trim removed 4 bases at V and 4 bases at J, leaving 17 bases unmatched. CDR3 length: 19 residues. Germline lookup yields CDR1 SNHLY and CDR2 FYNNEI. CDR3 nucleotides: TGTGCCAGCAGTGGACGGACAGGGGAGACGGAATTAAGTAATCAGCCCCAGCATTTT. Translated, it gives CASSGRTGETELSNQPQHF.

The chain uses TRBV6-2 or TRBV6-3 and TRBJ2-1; 8 bases map to TRBD2. This CDR3 contains 17 residues. The junction had 10 bases not matched to a gene; V was cut back by 6 bases and J by 0 bases. CDR1 is MNHEY, CDR2 SVGEGT, per germline. The CDR3 region has the DNA TGTGCCAGCAGCCCCGATCCCAGCGGGAGCTCCTACAATGAGCAGTTCTTC. Its translation is CASSPDPSGSSYNEQFF.

In this sample, this clonotype turned up many times. The chain couples TRBV2 to TRBJ2-2; D is perhaps TRBD1 or TRBD2 (5 bases each). Germline assignment: CDR1 SNHLY and CDR2 FYNNEI. Between the trimmed V and J ends, which lost 8 bases and 0 bases, there was a span of 16 bases. This CDR3 is 16 amino acids long. The CDR3 loop is CASQEVRGPNTGELFF. The CDR3 DNA sequence: TGTGCCAGCCAGGAAGTAAGGGGACCGAACACCGGGGAGCTGTTTTTT.

This chain uses TRBV6-1 with TRBJ1-5; tentative D call: TRBD1 (6 bases). The CDR3 is made up of 14 amino acids. Deletions cut 0 bases from V and 7 bases from J, with 10 bases between. Germline V gene lookup returns CDR1 MNHNS and CDR2 SASEGT. The CDR3 bases are TGTGCCAGCAGTGAAGCGGGGGGGGCCCAGCCCCAGCATTTT. This translates into CASSEAGGAQPQHF.

This clonotype has a count of ten or more. The J gene is TRBJ2-6, the V gene TRBV6-2 or TRBV6-3; weak D call: TRBD2 (5 bases). The germline V and J ends were trimmed by 1 base and 3 bases, with 7 bases remaining between them. Germline-derived CDR1 and CDR2 are MNHEY and SVGEGT. The length of the CDR3 is 15 residues. CDR3 nucleotide sequence: TGTGCCAGCAGTTACTACGGACTTGGGGCCAACGTCCTGACTTTC. It yields the protein CASSYYGLGANVLTF.

This clonotype has just a few counts. The chain is built from TRBV6-6 and TRBJ2-3; 14 bases are a match to TRBD2. The length of the CDR3 is 15 residues. Germline V lookup: CDR1 MNHNY, CDR2 SVGAGI (reference sequence). The ends lost 6 bases at V and 9 bases at J; junction bases unmatched: 8. In nucleotides, the CDR3 is TGTGCCAGCAGGTACACGACTAGCGGGAGGGTCACGCAGTATTTT. Translating gives CASRYTTSGRVTQYF.

The table lists this clonotype with many counts. The chain couples TRBV5-4 to TRBJ2-7; D might be TRBD1 (6 bases). This CDR3 region has 14 residues. In germline, CDR1 is SGHNT, CDR2 YYREEE (reference sequence). The ends were cut back, 0 bases at V and 2 bases at J, with 9 bases in the middle. Written as DNA, the CDR3 is TGTGCCAGCAGCTTGGAGCAGGGGCCCTACGAGCAGTACTTC. Its protein is CASSLEQGPYEQYF. Drawing the rest from reference TRBV5-4 and TRBJ2-7, the complete variable domain is ETGVTQSPTHLIKTRGQQVTLRCSSQSGHNTVSWYQQALGQGPQFIFQYYREEENGRGNFPPRFSGLQFPNYSSELNVNALELDDSALYLCASSLEQGPYEQYFGPGTRLTVT.

The chain is built from TRBV28 and TRBJ2-2; TRBD1 matches at 9 bases. CDR1 and CDR2 (germline): MDHEN, SYDVKM. The CDR3 length is 15 residues. V trimming: 5 bases; J trimming: 5 bases; junction bases outside the gene matches: 6. This CDR3 reads CASSHIQGATGELFF. The CDR3 DNA reads TGTGCCAGCAGTCACATACAGGGGGCGACCGGGGAGCTGTTTTTT.

This clonotype was found many times. J is TRBJ1-1 and V is TRBV3-1, with D possibly matching TRBD1 (6 bases). This CDR3 has 16 amino acids. CDR1 and CDR2 (germline): LGHDT, YNNKEL (reference sequence). V shed 1 base and J shed 4 bases, with 16 bases lying between them. The CDR3 here is CASSQVLGAERTEAFF. CDR3 nucleotides: TGTGCCAGCAGCCAAGTTCTGGGGGCGGAACGCACTGAAGCTTTCTTT.

For this clonotype: Compared with germline, one end of the junction differs, possibly owing to a read error. The chain employs TRBV4-1 and TRBJ2-1; 13 bases fit TRBD2. CDR1 and CDR2 (germline): MGHRA, YSYEKL. This CDR3 contains 17 residues. The CDR3 DNA sequence: TGCGCCAGCAGACAAGGACTAGCGGGAGAAGGTGGGAATGAGCAGTTCTTC. It specifies CASRQGLAGEGGNEQFF.

This clonotype was counted ten times or more. The genes are TRBV30 and TRBJ2-2; 8 positions agree with TRBD2. Trimming took 0 bases from V and 2 from J; bases not matched to a gene: 2. Germline-derived CDR1 and CDR2 are GTSNPN and SVGIG (reference sequence). The CDR3 totals 15 residues. The CDR3 spells CAWSVLAENTGELFF. CDR3 DNA sequence: TGTGCCTGGAGTGTACTAGCGGAAAACACCGGGGAGCTGTTTTTT.

The chain carries TRBV11-2 and TRBJ1-2; 9 bases line up with TRBD1. The CDR3 length is 15 residues. Germline V gene lookup returns CDR1 SGHAT and CDR2 FQNNGV. J gave up 6 bases and V 5 bases, and 10 bases lay outside the gene matches. The CDR3 DNA reads TGTGCCAGCAGCACCTACAGGGGGCAATTTCATGGCTACACCTTC. As protein: CASSTYRGQFHGYTF.

The sample holds many counts of this clonotype. The chain is built from TRBV5-1 and TRBJ2-7; 9 bases agree with TRBD2. Germline V lookup: CDR1 SGHRS, CDR2 YFSETQ. The CDR3 runs to 14 residues. With V trimmed by 3 bases and J by 5 bases, 6 bases remained unmatched. The CDR3 here is CASSSGLAADEQYF. The CDR3 region has the DNA TGCGCCAGCAGCTCGGGACTAGCAGCGGACGAGCAGTACTTC. The entire variable domain, with the rest obtained from reference TRBV5-1 and TRBJ2-7, is as follows: KAGVTQTPRYLIKTRGQQVTLSCSPISGHRSVSWYQQTPGQGLQFLFEYFSETQRNKGNFPGRFSGRQFSNSRSEMNVSTLELGDSALYLCASSSGLAADEQYFGPGTRLTVT.

This clonotype was detected many times. The CDR3, as DNA: TGTGCCATCAGTCCTGGGGTGAACACCGGGGAGCTGTTTTTT. It encodes CAISPGVNTGELFF. The genes are TRBV10-3 and TRBJ2-2, with D unresolved. The V and J ends lost 5 bases and 1 base respectively, with 8 bases between them. CDR1 and CDR2 from the germline V gene are ENHRY and SYGVKD. This CDR3 contains 14 residues.

This clonotype has at least ten counts. J is TRBJ1-2 and V is TRBV2; maybe TRBD1 (6 bases). CDR3 length: 12 amino acids. Germline V gene data show CDR1 as SNHLY and CDR2 as FYNNEI. The V and J ends lost 5 bases and 6 bases respectively, with 10 bases between them. CDR3 nucleotides: TGTGCCAGCAGTCTACAGGGAAATGGCTACACCTTC. This gives the protein CASSLQGNGYTF.

This clonotype was seen at least ten times. J is TRBJ1-4 and V is TRBV27, with TRBD1 matching 7 bases. Trimming cost V 5 bases and J 5 bases; bases outside gene matches: 5. This CDR3 spans 14 amino acids. Germline V CDR1 and CDR2: MNHEY, SMNVEV (reference sequence). CDR3 nucleotide sequence: TGTGCCAGCAGTAGACCGGGACAGAATGAAAAACTGTTTTTT. It is translated as CASSRPGQNEKLFF.

This clonotype was seen repeatedly, ten times or more. The genes are TRBV11-2 and TRBJ2-1, with 8 nucleotides matching TRBD1. From germline, CDR1 is SGHAT and CDR2 FQNNGV. The CDR3 is 13 residues long. V lost 5 bases to trimming and J lost 15 bases; unmatched junction nucleotides: 12. The CDR3 DNA is TGTGCCAGCAGCGCTCATCTCGGACAGGGTCCGTTCTTC. Residues: CASSAHLGQGPFF.

This clonotype was counted a few times. A read error may be the cause here, since a much bigger clone is one base away. This chain joins TRBV2 and TRBJ2-1; D is unresolved. This CDR3 has 12 residues. Looked up from germline, CDR1 is SNHLY and CDR2 is FYNNEI. In DNA, the CDR3 is TGTGCCTGCAGTGAAAACCACAATGAGCAGTTCTTC. This sequence encodes CACSENHNEQFF.

This clonotype was seen many times. The chain has TRBV20-1 and TRBJ2-3, with a weak D call TRBD1 (6 bases). This CDR3 contains 16 residues. CDR1 and CDR2 (germline): DFQATT, SNEGSKA (reference sequence). Trimming stripped 6 bases from V and 0 bases from J, with 19 bases between. DNA of the CDR3: TGCAGTGCACCTGCCGACAGGTCGCCTAGCACAGATACGCAGTATTTT. This translates into CSAPADRSPSTDTQYF.

This clonotype was seen ten or more times. The chain carries TRBV11-2 and TRBJ2-1, with 7 bases fitting TRBD2. This CDR3 contains 14 residues. The junction had 14 bases not matched to a gene; V was cut back by 4 bases and J by 14 bases. Per the germline V gene, CDR1 is SGHAT and CDR2 is FQNNGV. Here the CDR3 reads CASSWVLAGVPEFF. The CDR3 DNA follows: TGTGCCAGCAGCTGGGTTCTGGCGGGAGTTCCCGAGTTCTTC.

The table lists this clonotype with many counts. The chain joins TRBV2 to TRBJ2-2, with D unresolved. CDR3 size: 12 residues. V lost 7 bases, J lost 6 bases, and 9 bases lay in between. In germline, CDR1 is SNHLY, CDR2 FYNNEI. The CDR3 reads CASTRGSGELFF. The CDR3 DNA follows: TGTGCCAGCACCCGAGGTTCCGGGGAGCTGTTTTTT.

This clonotype was detected ten times or more. The chain joins TRBV2 to TRBJ2-5; TRBD2 matches at 7 bases. There are 14 residues in the CDR3. CDR1 SNHLY and CDR2 FYNNEI come from the germline V gene. J lost 5 bases, V lost 6 bases, and 9 bases had no gene match. CDR3 nucleotide sequence: TGTGCCAGCAGCTACGGACTAGGCGGGGAGACCCAGTACTTC. The encoded protein is CASSYGLGGETQYF.